This T cell receptor (beta chain) was observed in a study of control samples from healthy donors and cancer patients. The ends were cut back, 6 bases at V and 9 bases at J, with 18 bases in the middle. The length of the CDR3 is 14 residues. The germline gives CDR1 MRHNA, CDR2 SNTAGT. Method: immunoSEQ multiplex PCR; TCRdb's copy keeps in-frame clones and lacks some. This table has under 80,000 clones, 93% appearing once. The V and J genes are TRBV6-4 and TRBJ2-1, with D perhaps being TRBD1 or TRBD2 (5 bases each). The sequence came from a woman aged 40-49 years with lung cancer. Specimen: PBMCs. The CDR3 protein is CASSSGTYPLEQFF. CDR3 nucleotide sequence: TGTGCCAGCAGCTCCGGGACCTACCCCCTTGAGCAGTTCTTC.